This T cell receptor (beta chain) was identified in a study of blood T cell repertoires in COVID-19. Across the whole study: Samples representing acute and convalescent COVID-19 were sourced from the United States, Italy and Spain.

The protocol was immunoSEQ multiplex PCR, while the TCRdb copy is restricted to in-frame clones and leaves out a portion. The sample holds about 41,000 clones, about 83% seen once. This clone has just one count. From germline, CDR1 is SGHTA and CDR2 FQGNSA. The CDR3 runs 16 residues. V shed 3 bases, J shed 10 bases, and the junction held 12 bases outside the gene matches. The chain couples TRBV7-2 to TRBJ2-1, with 10 positions matching TRBD2. The clonotype comes from a woman aged 80 or over with active or convalescent COVID-19. Material for sequencing was peripheral blood. The CDR3 loop is CASSFNWGLAGEEQFF. For the CDR3, the DNA is TGTGCCAGCAGCTTCAACTGGGGGCTAGCGGGAGAAGAGCAGTTCTTC.